The 21 T cell receptor beta chains below come from one sample, sequenced in a study of metastatic and nonmetastatic thyroid tumors. TCRdb reprocessed the PCR reads via MiXCR. The sample contains about 35,000 clones, 15% to 20% of which appear only once. Before thyroid surgery, none of the patients had received any treatment. Sequenced material: blood. Receptor source: a female donor with papillary thyroid cancer or a benign thyroid nodule (not recorded which). Some clones in this sample may be carry-over from other donors' samples.

This clone was seen ten or more times. Other DNA sequences from this sample encode an identical CDR3 as well. The V and J genes are TRBV20-1 and TRBJ1-1; 7 bases are a match to TRBD1. The junction had 7 bases not matched to a gene; V was cut back by 5 bases and J by 1 base. Germline V gene sequence: CDR1 DFQATT, CDR2 SNEGSKA (reference sequence). This CDR3 region has 14 residues. CDR3 protein: CSAPQTGRNTEAFF. In nucleotides, the CDR3 is TGCAGTGCTCCCCAGACAGGGAGGAACACTGAAGCTTTCTTT.

At least ten counts were recorded for this clone. The CDR3 sequence is CSAVPSDRGIYEQYF. CDR3 DNA: TGCAGTGCTGTCCCCTCTGACAGGGGGATTTACGAGCAGTACTTC. The chain links TRBV20-1 to TRBJ2-7, with 9 bases lining up with TRBD1. V lost 5 bases, J lost 4 bases, and 12 bases stayed unmatched. In germline, CDR1 is DFQATT, CDR2 SNEGSKA (reference sequence). The CDR3 runs to 15 residues.

The V gene is TRBV20-1, the J gene TRBJ2-2; 11 bases are shared with TRBD2. This CDR3 contains 16 residues. Trimming removed 5 bases from V and 7 bases from J; junction bases left unmatched: 12. Per the germline V gene, CDR1 is DFQATT and CDR2 is SNEGSKA (reference sequence). The CDR3 here is CSAPGIAGGQSGELFF. The DNA of the CDR3 is TGCAGTGCTCCAGGAATAGCGGGAGGGCAGAGCGGGGAGCTGTTTTTT.

In regard to this clone: Mismatch with germline at one junction end may stem from a read error. The chain combines TRBV7-2 with TRBJ2-7; 7 bases are shared with TRBD2. The CDR3 has 16 amino acids. Germline V gene lookup returns CDR1 SGHTA and CDR2 FQGNSA. This CDR3 is CASSLAGRVHPRERYF. The CDR3 DNA sequence: TGTGCCAGTAGCTTAGCGGGCAGGGTTCATCCACGGGAGCGGTACTTC. Based on the CDR3 plus reference TRBV7-2 and TRBJ2-7, the full variable domain is GAGVSQSPSNKVTEKGKDVELRCDPISGHTALYWYRQSLGQGLEFLIYFQGNSAPDKSGLPSDRFSAERTGGSVSTLTIQRTQQEDSAVYLCASSLAGRVHPRERYFGPGTRLTVT.

By sample share, this clone is medium-sized. The chain links TRBV10-3 to TRBJ1-1; TRBD1 matches at 9 bases. Looked up from germline, CDR1 is ENHRY and CDR2 is SYGVKD. This CDR3 is built from 15 residues. Losses at the gene ends were 6 bases for V and 0 bases for J; bases not matched to a gene: 5. CDR3 in amino acids: CAIRGQGRVNTEAFF. CDR3 coding DNA: TGTGCCATCAGAGGACAGGGGCGGGTGAACACTGAAGCTTTCTTT.

In the case of this clone: Given a much more abundant clone one base away, this may be a read error. V is TRBV5-1 and J is TRBJ2-5; maybe TRBD2 (5 bases). The V gene lost 0 bases and the J gene lost 4 bases, with 7 bases spanning the gap. CDR3 length: 13 amino acids. Germline V gives CDR1 SGHRS, CDR2 YFSETQ. CDR3 loop: CASSLGRGETQYF. Written as DNA, the CDR3 is TGCGCCAGCAGCTTGGGTCGGGGAGAGACCCAGTACTTC.

This clone was found many times. This chain joins TRBV11-3 and TRBJ2-3, with 10 bases fitting TRBD1. This CDR3 is built from 18 residues. The germline CDR1 and CDR2 sequences are SGHNT and YENEEA. The trim removed 6 bases at V and 0 bases at J, leaving 12 bases unmatched. CDR3 residues: CASRAGQGNLRSTDTQYF. CDR3 nucleotide sequence: TGTGCCAGCAGGGCGGGACAGGGGAACCTCCGAAGCACAGATACGCAGTATTTT.

Only a few counts were recorded for this clone. The sample contains more than one DNA sequence encoding this CDR3. This chain joins TRBV28 and TRBJ2-1; tentative D call: TRBD2 (5 bases). CDR1 and CDR2 from the germline V gene are MDHEN and SYDVKM. V lost 3 bases to trimming and J lost 0 bases, with 12 bases between them. The CDR3 is made up of 16 amino acids. Here the CDR3 DNA reads TGTGCCAGCAGTTTCTCTGAGGGAGCCTCCTACAATGAGCAGTTCTTC. Protein sequence: CASSFSEGASYNEQFF. The full variable domain, its missing parts supplied by reference TRBV28 and TRBJ2-1, is DVKVTQSSRYLVKRTGEKVFLECVQDMDHENMFWYRQDPGLGLRLIYFSYDVKMKEKGDIPEGYSVSREKKERFSLILESASTNQTSMYLCASSFSEGASYNEQFFGPGTRLTVL.

This clone was recorded many times. The rearrangement uses TRBV5-5 and TRBJ2-5, with D possibly TRBD1 on 7 matching bases. The germline V and J ends were trimmed by 4 bases and 7 bases, with 11 bases remaining between them. The CDR3 consists of 12 residues. CDR1 and CDR2 (germline): SGHKS, YYEKEE (reference sequence). CDR3 loop: CASSVQGGTQYF. CDR3 nucleotide sequence: TGTGCCAGCAGCGTCCAGGGGGGGACCCAGTACTTC. The full variable domain, with the rest looked up from reference TRBV5-5 and TRBJ2-5, is DAGVTQSPTHLIKTRGQQVTLRCSPISGHKSVSWYQQVLGQGPQFIFQYYEKEERGRGNFPDRFSARQFPNYSSELNVNALLLGDSALYLCASSVQGGTQYFGPGTRLLVL.

The chain combines TRBV6-5 with TRBJ1-5, with D perhaps matching TRBD1 (5 bases). This CDR3 spans 14 amino acids. Trimming shortened V by 4 bases and J by 4 bases, and 11 bases separated the two germline ends. Germline assignment: CDR1 MNHEY and CDR2 SVGAGI. This CDR3 is CASSSGLGNQPQHF. The CDR3 DNA sequence: TGTGCCAGCAGTTCAGGGCTGGGGAATCAGCCCCAGCATTTT.

There are many counts of this clone. The J gene is TRBJ1-5, the V gene TRBV20-1, with unresolved D. This CDR3 is built from 14 residues. Germline V lookup: CDR1 DFQATT, CDR2 SNEGSKA (reference sequence). V dropped 3 bases and J dropped 0 bases, with 9 bases sitting between them. DNA of the CDR3: TGCAGTGCTAGGGAGGGAAATAGCAATCAGCCCCAGCATTTT. Encoded protein: CSAREGNSNQPQHF.

Ten or more counts support this clone. The chain carries TRBV20-1 and TRBJ2-7, with D perhaps matching TRBD1 or TRBD2 (5 bases each). The CDR3 runs to 12 residues. V shed 4 bases and J shed 4 bases, with 11 bases lying between them. Germline values: CDR1 DFQATT, CDR2 SNEGSKA (reference sequence). CDR3 nucleotide sequence: TGCAGTGCTACCAGGGACGGTTACGAGCAGTACTTC. Amino acid sequence: CSATRDGYEQYF.

This clone was observed many times. This chain uses TRBV9 with TRBJ2-1; a weak D match, TRBD1 (6 bases). Germline lookup yields CDR1 SGDLS and CDR2 YYNGEE. V was shortened by 3 bases and J by 7 bases, with 14 bases between the two germline ends. This CDR3 contains 14 residues. The CDR3 spells CASSASQGTNEQFF. The DNA for the CDR3 is TGTGCCAGCAGCGCGAGCCAGGGGACAAATGAGCAGTTCTTC.

This clone occurred a few times. A read error may account for a junction end that differs from germline. This same CDR3 is encoded by further DNA sequences in the sample. This chain joins TRBV6-1 and TRBJ1-6; 9 bases fit TRBD1. The CDR3 runs 15 residues. Germline V gene data show CDR1 as MNHNS and CDR2 as SASEGT. The CDR3 loop reads CASSELGTGSSPLHF. CDR3 nucleotides: TGCGCCAGCAGTGAACTGGGGACAGGGAGTTCACCACTCCACTTT.

This clone appeared a few times. This rearrangement joins TRBV10-3 to TRBJ2-7; D gene uncertain. This CDR3 contains 14 residues. The V gene lost 2 bases and the J gene lost 5 bases, with 13 bases spanning the gap. Germline CDR1 is ENHRY and CDR2 is SYGVKD. This CDR3 is CAISEGGGTHEQYF. For the CDR3, the DNA is TGTGCCATCAGTGAGGGTGGCGGTACGCACGAGCAGTACTTC.

This clone has more than one count but fewer than ten. The genes are TRBV28 and TRBJ1-2, with TRBD1 as a possible D gene (5 bases). V gave up 3 bases and J gave up 9 bases, with 14 bases separating them. Germline lookup yields CDR1 MDHEN and CDR2 SYDVKM. The CDR3 has 13 amino acids. The CDR3 reads CASSFSTVLCYTF. DNA of the CDR3: TGTGCCAGCAGTTTTTCGACAGTGCTTTGCTACACCTTC.

This clone was recorded at least ten times. This chain uses TRBV6-1 with TRBJ1-5, with TRBD1 as a possible D gene (5 bases). Germline CDR1 is MNHNS and CDR2 is SASEGT. This CDR3 is built from 15 residues. With 6 bases removed from V and 7 bases from J, the gap between germline ends came to 19 bases. In DNA, the CDR3 is TGTGCCAGCAGCACCACCACTGGGGGTGGGCAGCCCCAGCATTTT. Translating gives CASSTTTGGGQPQHF.

The sample holds many counts of this clone. This chain connects TRBV11-2 to TRBJ2-1; 10 positions match TRBD2. This CDR3 is built from 16 residues. Germline V lookup: CDR1 SGHAT, CDR2 FQNNGV. V trimming: 8 bases; J trimming: 9 bases; junction bases outside the gene matches: 16. The CDR3 loop reads CASGDLGVAGGSEQFF. The CDR3 DNA reads as TGTGCCAGCGGAGACCTGGGGGTAGCGGGAGGAAGTGAGCAGTTCTTC.

This clone was picked up many times. The J gene is TRBJ2-2, the V gene TRBV20-1; TRBD2 aligns across 8 bases. The V segment lost 7 bases and the J segment 3 bases; nucleotides outside the gene matches: 10. CDR3 length: 15 residues. Germline assignment: CDR1 DFQATT and CDR2 SNEGSKA (reference sequence). CDR3 amino acids: CSVHGRGSYTGELFF. Written as DNA, the CDR3 is TGCAGTGTTCACGGGAGGGGCTCATACACCGGGGAGCTGTTTTTT.

The V call is TRBV6-4, the J call TRBJ2-3; 10 bases are a match to TRBD2. With 4 bases clipped from V and 3 bases from J, the junction kept 4 bases outside the gene matches. Germline-derived CDR1 and CDR2 are MRHNA and SNTAGT. CDR3 length equals 15 residues. The CDR3 sequence is CASSALAGETDTQYF. Here the CDR3 DNA reads TGTGCCAGCAGTGCCCTAGCGGGAGAAACAGATACGCAGTATTTT.

This clone was counted ten times or more. The rearrangement links TRBV7-2 to TRBJ2-2; D is ambiguous. The CDR3 contains 13 residues. The V end lost 2 bases, the J end lost 1 base, and 2 bases lay between the germline ends. The germline V gene has CDR1 SGHTA and CDR2 FQGNSA. CDR3 nucleotides: TGTGCCAGCAGCTTACTGAACACCGGGGAGCTGTTTTTT. Translation: CASSLLNTGELFF. Complete variable domain (other parts from reference TRBV7-2 and TRBJ2-2): GAGVSQSPSNKVTEKGKDVELRCDPISGHTALYWYRQSLGQGLEFLIYFQGNSAPDKSGLPSDRFSAERTGGSVSTLTIQRTQQEDSAVYLCASSLLNTGELFFGEGSRLTVL.